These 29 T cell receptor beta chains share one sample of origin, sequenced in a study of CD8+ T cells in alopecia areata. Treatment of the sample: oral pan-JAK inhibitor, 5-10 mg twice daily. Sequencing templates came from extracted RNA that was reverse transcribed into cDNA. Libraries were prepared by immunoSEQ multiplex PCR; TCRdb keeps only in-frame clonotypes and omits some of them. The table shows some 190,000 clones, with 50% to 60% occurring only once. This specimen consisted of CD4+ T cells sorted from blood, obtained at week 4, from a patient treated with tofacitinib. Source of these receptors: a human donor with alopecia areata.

The CDR3 spells CSALAAEQYF. The CDR3 coding sequence is TGCAGTGCTCTGGCGGCCGAGCAGTACTTC. The chain joins TRBV20-1 to TRBJ2-7; no reliable D call. Per germline, CDR1 DFQATT and CDR2 SNEGSKA (reference sequence). V lost 5 bases, J lost 6 bases, and 8 bases lay in between. This CDR3 spans 10 amino acids.

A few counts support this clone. In DNA form, the CDR3 reads TGTGCCTGGCGGGACAGAGACACAGATACGCAGTATTTT. It yields the protein CAWRDRDTDTQYF. The chain is built from TRBV30 and TRBJ2-3, with 7 positions matching TRBD1. Germline CDR1 is GTSNPN and CDR2 is SVGIG (reference sequence). This CDR3 is 13 amino acids long. Trimming at V came to 5 bases and at J to 2 bases, leaving 4 bases not matched to a gene.

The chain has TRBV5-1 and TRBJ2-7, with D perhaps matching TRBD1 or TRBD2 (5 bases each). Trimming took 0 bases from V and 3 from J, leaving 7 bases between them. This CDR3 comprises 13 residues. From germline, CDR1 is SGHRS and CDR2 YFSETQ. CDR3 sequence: CASSLGDGYEQYF. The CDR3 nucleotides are TGCGCCAGCAGCTTGGGGGACGGCTACGAGCAGTACTTC. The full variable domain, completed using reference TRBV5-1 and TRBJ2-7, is KAGVTQTPRYLIKTRGQQVTLSCSPISGHRSVSWYQQTPGQGLQFLFEYFSETQRNKGNFPGRFSGRQFSNSRSEMNVSTLELGDSALYLCASSLGDGYEQYFGPGTRLTVT.

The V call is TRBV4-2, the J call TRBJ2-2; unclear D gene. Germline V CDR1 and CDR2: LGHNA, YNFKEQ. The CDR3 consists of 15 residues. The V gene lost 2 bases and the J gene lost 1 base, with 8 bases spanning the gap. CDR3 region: CASSQTNVNTGELFF. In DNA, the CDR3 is TGTGCCAGCAGCCAAACAAATGTGAACACCGGGGAGCTGTTTTTT.

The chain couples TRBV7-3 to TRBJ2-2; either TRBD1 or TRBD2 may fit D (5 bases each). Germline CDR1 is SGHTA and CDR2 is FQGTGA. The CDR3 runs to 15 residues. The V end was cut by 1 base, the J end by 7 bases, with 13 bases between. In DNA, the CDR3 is TGTGCCAGCAGCTTAAGGGGCGATGGAGGCGGGGAGCTGTTTTTT. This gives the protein CASSLRGDGGGELFF. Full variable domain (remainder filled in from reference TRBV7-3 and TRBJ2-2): GAGVSQTPSNKVTEKGKYVELRCDPISGHTALYWYRQSLGQGPEFLIYFQGTGAADDSGLPNDRFFAVRPEGSVSTLKIQRTERGDSAVYLCASSLRGDGGGELFFGEGSRLTVL.

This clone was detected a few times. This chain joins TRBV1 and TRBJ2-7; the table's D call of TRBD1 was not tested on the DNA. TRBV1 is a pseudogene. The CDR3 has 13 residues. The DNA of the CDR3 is TGCACCAGCAGCGCAGTCCCCTCCTACGAGCAGTACTTC. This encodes CTSSAVPSYEQYF.

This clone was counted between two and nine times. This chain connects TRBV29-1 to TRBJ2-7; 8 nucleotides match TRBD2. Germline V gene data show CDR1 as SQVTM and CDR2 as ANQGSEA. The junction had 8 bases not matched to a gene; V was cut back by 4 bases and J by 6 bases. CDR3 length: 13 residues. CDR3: CSVVGAGGSEQYF. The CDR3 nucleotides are TGCAGCGTTGTCGGGGCGGGAGGCTCCGAGCAGTACTTC.

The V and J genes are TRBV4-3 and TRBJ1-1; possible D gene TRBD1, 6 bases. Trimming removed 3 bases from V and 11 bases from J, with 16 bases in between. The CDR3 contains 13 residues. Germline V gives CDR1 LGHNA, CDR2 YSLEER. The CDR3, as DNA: TGCGCCAGCAGCCATGATGCCGCAGGGGAGGCTTTCTTT. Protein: CASSHDAAGEAFF.

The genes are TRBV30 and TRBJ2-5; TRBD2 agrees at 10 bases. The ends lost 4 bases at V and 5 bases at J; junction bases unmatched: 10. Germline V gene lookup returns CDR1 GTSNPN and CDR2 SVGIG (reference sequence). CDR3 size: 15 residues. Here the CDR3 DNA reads TGTGCCTGGACCCAAATTCTAGCGGGAGTTGAGACCCAGTACTTC. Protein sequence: CAWTQILAGVETQYF.

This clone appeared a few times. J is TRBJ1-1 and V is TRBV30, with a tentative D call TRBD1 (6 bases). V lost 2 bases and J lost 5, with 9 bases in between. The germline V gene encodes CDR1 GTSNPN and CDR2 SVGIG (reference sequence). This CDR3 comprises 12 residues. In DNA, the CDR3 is TGTGCCTGGAGTAACAGGGTTACTGAAGCTTTCTTT. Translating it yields CAWSNRVTEAFF.

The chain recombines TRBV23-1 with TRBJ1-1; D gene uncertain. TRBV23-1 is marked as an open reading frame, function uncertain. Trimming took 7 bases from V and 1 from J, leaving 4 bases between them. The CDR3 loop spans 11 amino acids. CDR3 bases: TGCGCCAGCACAGGGAACACTGAAGCTTTCTTT. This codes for CASTGNTEAFF.

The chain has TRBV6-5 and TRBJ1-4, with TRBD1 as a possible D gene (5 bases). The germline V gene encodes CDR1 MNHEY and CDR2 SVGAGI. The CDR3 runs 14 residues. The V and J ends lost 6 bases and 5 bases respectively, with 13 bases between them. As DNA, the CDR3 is TGTGCCAGCAGCCCGACGGGGGGGAATGAAAAACTGTTTTTT. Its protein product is CASSPTGGNEKLFF.

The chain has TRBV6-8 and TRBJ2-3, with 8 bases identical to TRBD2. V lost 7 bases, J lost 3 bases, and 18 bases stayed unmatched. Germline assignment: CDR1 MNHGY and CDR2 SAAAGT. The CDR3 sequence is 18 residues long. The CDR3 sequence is CASNKRERLASGTDTQYF. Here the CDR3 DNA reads TGTGCCAGCAACAAACGAGAAAGACTAGCGAGTGGAACAGATACGCAGTATTTT.

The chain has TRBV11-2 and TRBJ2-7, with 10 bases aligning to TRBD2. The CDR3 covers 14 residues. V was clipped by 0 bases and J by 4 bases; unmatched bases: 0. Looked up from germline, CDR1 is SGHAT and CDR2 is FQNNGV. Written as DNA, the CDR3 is TGTGCCAGCAGCTTAGAAGCGGGAGGGTACGAGCAGTACTTC. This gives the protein CASSLEAGGYEQYF.

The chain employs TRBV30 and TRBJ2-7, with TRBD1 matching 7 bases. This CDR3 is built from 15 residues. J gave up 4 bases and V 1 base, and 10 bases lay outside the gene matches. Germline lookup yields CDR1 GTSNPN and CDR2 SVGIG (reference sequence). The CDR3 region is CAWSGVKTGYYEQYF. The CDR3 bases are TGTGCCTGGAGTGGGGTCAAGACAGGGTATTACGAGCAGTACTTC.

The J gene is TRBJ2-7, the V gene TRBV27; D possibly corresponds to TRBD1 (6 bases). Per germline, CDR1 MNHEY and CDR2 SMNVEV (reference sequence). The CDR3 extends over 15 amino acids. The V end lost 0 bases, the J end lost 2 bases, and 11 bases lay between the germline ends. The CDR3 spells CASSLSGAGAYEQYF. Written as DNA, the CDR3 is TGTGCCAGCAGTTTATCAGGGGCAGGGGCCTACGAGCAGTACTTC.

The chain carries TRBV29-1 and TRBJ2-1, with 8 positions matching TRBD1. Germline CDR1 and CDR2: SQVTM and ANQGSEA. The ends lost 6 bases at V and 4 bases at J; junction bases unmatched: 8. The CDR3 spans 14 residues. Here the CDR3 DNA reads TGCAGCGTCTCCGGGGACAGGCTATACAATGAGCAGTTCTTC. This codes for CSVSGDRLYNEQFF.

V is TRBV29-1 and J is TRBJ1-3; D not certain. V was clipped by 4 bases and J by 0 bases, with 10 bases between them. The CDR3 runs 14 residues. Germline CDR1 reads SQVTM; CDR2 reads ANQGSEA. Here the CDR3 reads CSVVSTPSGNTIYF. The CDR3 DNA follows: TGCAGCGTTGTATCGACCCCCTCTGGAAACACCATATATTTT.

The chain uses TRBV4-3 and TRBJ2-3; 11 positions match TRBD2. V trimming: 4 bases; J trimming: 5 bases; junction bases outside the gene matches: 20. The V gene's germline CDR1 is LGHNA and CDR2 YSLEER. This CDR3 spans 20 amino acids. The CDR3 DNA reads TGCGCCAGCAGCCGATCCGCAGTGGGGTCGAGACTAGCGGGAAGAGATACGCAGTATTTT. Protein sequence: CASSRSAVGSRLAGRDTQYF.

As DNA, the CDR3 is TGCGCCAGCAGCCAAGGGTCCTACTCCTACAATGAGCAGTTCTTC. Translation gives CASSQGSYSYNEQFF. This sequence joins TRBV4-1 and TRBJ2-1; D unclear. The CDR3 has 15 amino acids. V dropped 1 base and J dropped 0 bases, with 7 bases sitting between them. Germline V gene sequence: CDR1 MGHRA, CDR2 YSYEKL.

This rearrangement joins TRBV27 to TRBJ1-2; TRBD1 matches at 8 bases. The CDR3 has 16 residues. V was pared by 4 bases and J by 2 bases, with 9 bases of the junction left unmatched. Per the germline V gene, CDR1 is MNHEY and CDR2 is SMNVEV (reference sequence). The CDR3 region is CASSSGTGPTNYGYTF. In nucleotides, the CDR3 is TGTGCCAGCAGTTCCGGGACAGGCCCAACCAACTATGGCTACACCTTC.

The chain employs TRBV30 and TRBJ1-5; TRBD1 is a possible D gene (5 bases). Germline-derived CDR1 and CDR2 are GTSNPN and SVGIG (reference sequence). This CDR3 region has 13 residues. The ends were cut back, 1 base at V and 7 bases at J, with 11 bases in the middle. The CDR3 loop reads CAWSARDGQPQHF. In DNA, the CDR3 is TGTGCCTGGAGTGCCAGGGATGGACAGCCCCAGCATTTT.

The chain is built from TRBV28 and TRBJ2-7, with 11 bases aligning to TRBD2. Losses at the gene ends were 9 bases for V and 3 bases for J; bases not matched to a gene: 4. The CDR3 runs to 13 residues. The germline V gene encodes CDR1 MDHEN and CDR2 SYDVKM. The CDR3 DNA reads TGTGCCAGTTTAGCGGGAGGGAACTACGAGCAGTACTTC. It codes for CASLAGGNYEQYF.

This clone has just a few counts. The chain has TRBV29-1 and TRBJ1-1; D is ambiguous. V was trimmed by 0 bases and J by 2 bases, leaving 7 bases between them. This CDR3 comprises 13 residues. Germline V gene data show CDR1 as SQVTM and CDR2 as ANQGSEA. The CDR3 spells CSVEEGYNTEAFF. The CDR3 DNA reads TGCAGCGTTGAAGAGGGGTATAACACTGAAGCTTTCTTT.

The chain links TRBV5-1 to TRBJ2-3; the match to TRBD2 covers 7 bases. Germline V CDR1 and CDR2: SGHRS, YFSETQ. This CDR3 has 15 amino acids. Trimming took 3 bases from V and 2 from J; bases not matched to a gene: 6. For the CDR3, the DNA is TGCGCCAGCAGCTCCCGGGGAGGGATCACAGATACGCAGTATTTT. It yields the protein CASSSRGGITDTQYF.

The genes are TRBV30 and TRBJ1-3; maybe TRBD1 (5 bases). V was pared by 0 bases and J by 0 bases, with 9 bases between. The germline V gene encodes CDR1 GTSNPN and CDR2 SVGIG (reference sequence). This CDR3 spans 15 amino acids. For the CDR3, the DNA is TGTGCCTGGAGTGTGGGGGTCTTCTCTGGAAACACCATATATTTT. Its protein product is CAWSVGVFSGNTIYF.

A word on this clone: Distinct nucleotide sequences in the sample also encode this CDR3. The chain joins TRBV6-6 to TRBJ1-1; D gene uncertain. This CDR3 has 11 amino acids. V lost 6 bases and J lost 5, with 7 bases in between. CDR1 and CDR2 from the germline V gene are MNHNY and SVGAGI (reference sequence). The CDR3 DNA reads TGTGCCAGCAGCCGTCAAACTGAAGCTTTCTTT. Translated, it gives CASSRQTEAFF.

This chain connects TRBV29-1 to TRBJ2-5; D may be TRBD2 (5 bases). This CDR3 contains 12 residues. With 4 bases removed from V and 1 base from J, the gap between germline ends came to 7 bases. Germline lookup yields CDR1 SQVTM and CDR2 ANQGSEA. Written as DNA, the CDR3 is TGCAGCGTTGCGGGATTCCAAGAGACCCAGTACTTC. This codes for CSVAGFQETQYF. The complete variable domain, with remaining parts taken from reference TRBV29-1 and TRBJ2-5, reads SAVISQKPSRDICQRGTSLTIQCQVDSQVTMMFWYRQQPGQSLTLIATANQGSEATYESGFVIDKFPISRPNLTFSTLTVSNMSPEDSSIYLCSVAGFQETQYFGPGTRLLVL.

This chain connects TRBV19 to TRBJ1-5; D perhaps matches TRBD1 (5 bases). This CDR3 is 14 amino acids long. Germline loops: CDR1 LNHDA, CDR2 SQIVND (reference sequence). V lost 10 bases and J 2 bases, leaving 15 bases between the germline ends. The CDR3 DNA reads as TGTGCCACCCATAATGCGGGGGGCAATCAGCCCCAGCATTTT. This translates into CATHNAGGNQPQHF.